This entry lists 27 T cell receptor beta chains sequenced from one sample in a study of blood T cell repertoires in COVID-19. Measured with immunoSEQ multiplex PCR; TCRdb has only the in-frame clones, and not every one. The sample comprises roughly 230,000 clones, around 83% of which are singletons, and roughly 8.8% rests with the top ten. The sequenced sample was peripheral blood. Receptor source: a man aged 35 to 55 with active or convalescent COVID-19.

The chain has TRBV29-1 and TRBJ2-7; D gene unclear. V lost 1 base to trimming and J lost 0 bases, with 10 bases between them. Germline-derived CDR1 and CDR2 are SQVTM and ANQGSEA. The CDR3 consists of 14 residues. Here the CDR3 DNA reads TGCAGCGTTGAAGGTACAGATACCTCCTACGAGCAGTACTTC. It translates to CSVEGTDTSYEQYF.

The rearrangement joins TRBV7-9 to TRBJ1-3, with TRBD1 matching 10 bases. The V segment lost 4 bases and the J segment 1 base; nucleotides outside the gene matches: 7. The CDR3 sequence is 17 residues long. Germline assignment: CDR1 SEHNR and CDR2 FQNEAQ (reference sequence). The CDR3 DNA reads TGTGCCAGCAGCTCAAACCGGGACAGGGGTTCTGGAAACACCATATATTTT. Its protein product is CASSSNRDRGSGNTIYF.

This chain joins TRBV29-1 and TRBJ2-7; 11 nucleotides match TRBD2. V lost 7 bases, J lost 5 bases, and 16 bases stayed unmatched. The germline gives CDR1 SQVTM, CDR2 ANQGSEA. CDR3 length equals 16 residues. CDR3 bases: TGCAGCGCCATCGGACTAGCGGGTGCAATAAGGCACGAGCAGTACTTC. Its translation is CSAIGLAGAIRHEQYF.

The V gene is TRBV9, the J gene TRBJ2-2, with TRBD1 identical over 8 bases. Trimming took 4 bases from V and 0 from J; bases not matched to a gene: 5. The CDR3 extends over 16 amino acids. Germline assignment: CDR1 SGDLS and CDR2 YYNGEE. The DNA of the CDR3 is TGTGCCAGCAGCCTCCGGGACAGGACGAACACCGGGGAGCTGTTTTTT. This gives the protein CASSLRDRTNTGELFF.

The chain carries TRBV27 and TRBJ2-7; 11 bases align to TRBD1. The CDR3 runs to 14 residues. V was pared by 5 bases and J by 4 bases, with 4 bases of the junction left unmatched. The germline V gene has CDR1 MNHEY and CDR2 SMNVEV (reference sequence). The CDR3 is CASSPGQGGYEQYF. Here the CDR3 DNA reads TGTGCCAGCAGTCCGGGACAGGGGGGTTACGAGCAGTACTTC.

V gene TRBV7-9 combines with J gene TRBJ2-2, with no clear D. CDR3 size: 14 residues. The V end lost 2 bases, the J end lost 5 bases, and 9 bases lay between the germline ends. CDR1 and CDR2 from the germline V gene are SEHNR and FQNEAQ (reference sequence). The CDR3 protein is CASSLILRTGELFF. CDR3 nucleotides: TGTGCCAGCAGCTTAATTTTGAGGACCGGGGAGCTGTTTTTT.

This clone was seen many times. The gene calls are TRBV5-5 and TRBJ1-1, with 10 bases fitting TRBD1. This CDR3 has 16 residues. Germline V gene data show CDR1 as SGHKS and CDR2 as YYEKEE (reference sequence). V lost 6 bases to trimming and J lost 5 bases; unmatched junction nucleotides: 13. The DNA for the CDR3 is TGTGCCAGCAACACCGGGACAGGGGCCGCGGGGACTGAAGCTTTCTTT. Its protein is CASNTGTGAAGTEAFF.

The chain couples TRBV28 to TRBJ2-7; D might be TRBD2 (5 bases). CDR1 is MDHEN, CDR2 SYDVKM, per germline. CDR3 length equals 11 residues. Trimming removed 5 bases from V and 5 bases from J, with 7 bases in between. Here the CDR3 reads CASSQRHEQYF. Here the CDR3 DNA reads TGTGCCAGCAGTCAGCGGCACGAGCAGTACTTC.

This chain uses TRBV7-9 with TRBJ1-1; D is perhaps TRBD1 (5 bases). Germline CDR1 reads SEHNR; CDR2 reads FQNEAQ (reference sequence). Trimming took off 3 bases at V and 1 base at J, with 6 bases between the two ends. The CDR3 totals 13 residues. The chain's CDR3 is CASSFTGNTEAFF. The DNA for the CDR3 is TGTGCCAGCAGCTTCACAGGGAACACTGAAGCTTTCTTT.

The gene calls are TRBV7-9 and TRBJ1-5; the match to TRBD1 covers 8 bases. CDR1 and CDR2 from the germline V gene are SEHNR and FQNEAQ (reference sequence). V gave up 1 base and J gave up 4 bases; unmatched junction bases: 6. The CDR3 is made up of 16 amino acids. Written as DNA, the CDR3 is TGTGCCAGCAGCTTAGGGACAGGGCCCCAAAATCAGCCCCAGCATTTT. Translation gives CASSLGTGPQNQPQHF.

The gene calls are TRBV7-8 and TRBJ2-5; 8 nucleotides agree with TRBD1. Germline CDR1 SGHVS, CDR2 FQNEAQ. J was trimmed by 4 bases and V by 0 bases; bases with no gene match: 7. There are 16 residues in the CDR3. CDR3 protein: CASSLASQGAGETQYF. DNA for the CDR3: TGTGCCAGCAGCTTAGCGTCCCAGGGGGCCGGAGAGACCCAGTACTTC.

In this sample, this clone turned up a few times. The genes are TRBV18 and TRBJ1-1, with D perhaps TRBD1 (6 bases). This CDR3 has 13 amino acids. Trimming left V 6 bases short and J 4 bases short, with 12 bases between. Per the germline V gene, CDR1 is KGHSH and CDR2 is LQKENI. The CDR3 nucleotides are TGTGCCAGCTCCGGGGGGGCGGGCACTGAAGCTTTCTTT. Translating gives CASSGGAGTEAFF.

The rearrangement links TRBV9 to TRBJ1-3; maybe TRBD1 (5 bases). V was shortened by 3 bases and J by 5 bases, with 15 bases between the two germline ends. The CDR3 sequence is 15 residues long. From germline, CDR1 is SGDLS and CDR2 YYNGEE. CDR3 sequence reads: CASSAGGRGRNTIYF. CDR3 in DNA: TGTGCCAGCAGCGCGGGAGGCCGGGGACGAAACACCATATATTTT.

This clone showed up just a few times. In DNA, the CDR3 is TGTGCCAGCTCCCAAGGACAGCCGAATAATTCACCCCTCCACTTT. The encoded protein is CASSQGQPNNSPLHF. J is TRBJ1-6 and V is TRBV18; a possible D gene is TRBD1 (6 bases). The CDR3 has 15 amino acids. Germline V gene lookup returns CDR1 KGHSH and CDR2 LQKENI. V lost 6 bases and J 5 bases, leaving 14 bases between the germline ends.

J is TRBJ2-1 and V is TRBV27, with 9 positions matching TRBD1. This CDR3 is built from 16 residues. V lost 5 bases to trimming and J lost 8 bases; unmatched junction nucleotides: 13. In germline, CDR1 is MNHEY, CDR2 SMNVEV (reference sequence). Here the CDR3 reads CASSPWGTGYLDEQFF. The CDR3 DNA reads as TGTGCCAGCAGTCCCTGGGGGACAGGGTACTTGGATGAGCAGTTCTTC.

This chain uses TRBV7-8 with TRBJ1-4; D not certain. The CDR3 runs to 15 residues. V lost 4 bases and J 0 bases, leaving 9 bases between the germline ends. Germline V gene lookup returns CDR1 SGHVS and CDR2 FQNEAQ. Written as DNA, the CDR3 is TGTGCCAGCAGCTCGCACGGGACAACTAATGAAAAACTGTTTTTT. Encoded protein: CASSSHGTTNEKLFF.

The rearrangement uses TRBV3-1 (or the pseudogene TRBV3-2) and TRBJ2-3; 7 positions agree with TRBD1. The V gene end was trimmed by 3 bases and the J gene end by 1 base; junction bases not matched to a gene: 4. The length of the CDR3 is 15 residues. Germline V gene lookup returns CDR1 LGHDT and CDR2 YNNKEL (reference sequence). CDR3 in DNA: TGTGCCAGCAGCCAGCAGGGACAGCGCACAGATACGCAGTATTTT. This codes for CASSQQGQRTDTQYF.

The chain uses TRBV27 and TRBJ1-2; D is possibly TRBD1 (5 bases). The CDR3 contains 15 residues. Trimming shortened V by 7 bases and J by 4 bases, and 19 bases separated the two germline ends. The germline V gene has CDR1 MNHEY and CDR2 SMNVEV (reference sequence). CDR3 residues: CASTINGGMGYGYTF. The DNA of the CDR3 is TGTGCCAGCACTATAAACGGGGGGATGGGCTATGGCTACACCTTC.

The chain couples TRBV14 to TRBJ1-3; D is unclear. CDR3 size: 13 residues. Looked up from germline, CDR1 is SGHDN and CDR2 is FVKESK. Trimming left V 1 base short and J 7 bases short, with 8 bases between. The CDR3 loop is CASSQARANTIYF. The CDR3 nucleotides read TGTGCCAGCAGCCAAGCTCGAGCGAACACCATATATTTT.

The chain carries TRBV24-1 and TRBJ1-1; D not resolved. The length of the CDR3 is 11 residues. In germline, CDR1 is KGHDR, CDR2 SFDVKD. V lost 7 bases and J 2 bases, leaving 4 bases between the germline ends. CDR3 loop: CATSQNTEAFF. The CDR3 region has the DNA TGTGCCACCAGCCAAAACACTGAAGCTTTCTTT.

This sequence joins TRBV29-1 and TRBJ1-2; TRBD1 is a possible D gene (5 bases). Germline CDR1 is SQVTM and CDR2 is ANQGSEA. This CDR3 has 16 residues. The V and J ends lost 4 bases and 1 base respectively, with 19 bases between them. The CDR3 is CSVGLTTETINYGYTF. The CDR3 nucleotides read TGCAGCGTTGGACTTACGACAGAAACAATTAACTATGGCTACACCTTC.

The genes are TRBV7-3 and TRBJ2-2; D call uncertain. V dropped 1 base and J dropped 9 bases, with 9 bases sitting between them. Germline lookup yields CDR1 SGHTA and CDR2 FQGTGA. This CDR3 contains 13 residues. The CDR3 DNA is TGTGCCAGCAGCTTAAGAAGGAGCAGGGAGCTGTTTTTT. Translating gives CASSLRRSRELFF.

This chain uses TRBV5-1 with TRBJ1-1; a possible D gene is TRBD1 (5 bases). The CDR3 spans 15 residues. The V end lost 4 bases, the J end lost 1 base, and 14 bases lay between the germline ends. Germline values: CDR1 SGHRS, CDR2 YFSETQ. The CDR3 sequence: CASSVLQVGNTEAFF. CDR3 in DNA: TGCGCCAGCAGCGTCCTACAGGTAGGGAACACTGAAGCTTTCTTT.

The V call is TRBV27, the J call TRBJ2-7, with 7 bases lining up with TRBD1. J was trimmed by 2 bases and V by 6 bases; bases with no gene match: 22. The germline gives CDR1 MNHEY, CDR2 SMNVEV (reference sequence). The CDR3 contains 19 residues. CDR3 in DNA: TGTGCCAGCAGGGTTGCCCGCATTTCCGGACAGGTAGATACCTACGAGCAGTACTTC. Residues: CASRVARISGQVDTYEQYF.

The chain joins TRBV6-5 to TRBJ1-2, with a possible D match to TRBD1 (5 bases). The V and J ends lost 5 bases and 7 bases respectively, with 17 bases between them. CDR3 length: 14 amino acids. Germline V gene lookup returns CDR1 MNHEY and CDR2 SVGAGI. In nucleotides, the CDR3 is TGTGCCAGCAGTCTAAATATAGGCGGGGGTGGCTACACCTTC. As protein: CASSLNIGGGGYTF.

The chain joins TRBV7-8 to TRBJ2-1; perhaps TRBD1 as D (5 bases). Trimming stripped 1 base from V and 10 bases from J, with 11 bases between. This CDR3 is 13 amino acids long. In germline, CDR1 is SGHVS, CDR2 FQNEAQ. The CDR3 loop reads CASSLVLSGEQFF. Written as DNA, the CDR3 is TGTGCCAGCAGCTTAGTCCTGTCAGGGGAGCAGTTCTTC.

The CDR3 DNA is TGTGCCAGCAGCCTTCTAGCGGGTACGCAGTATTTT. Translated, it gives CASSLLAGTQYF. The chain uses TRBV27 and TRBJ2-3; 8 bases fit TRBD2. CDR3 length equals 12 residues. V gave up 6 bases and J gave up 8 bases; unmatched junction bases: 4. The germline CDR1 and CDR2 sequences are MNHEY and SMNVEV (reference sequence).